The following is a TCR beta chain sequence with its context. As yet, its antigen is unknown. These data come from a study of T cell responses to AZD1222 COVID-19 vaccine. General study results and limits: Compared with day 0, the breadth and depth of the Spike-specific TCR repertoire rose significantly after two doses of AZD1222. Most donors were white British and more were female, and clonal diversity was possibly underestimated. Spike-spanning, vaccine-associated CD4 TCRs were dominant at 160-218 and 743-854.

The method was immunoSEQ multiplex PCR; TCRdb's version includes in-frame clones alone and lacks a portion of them. The sample yields some 180,000 clones, roughly 88% seen once. The length of the CDR3 is 14 residues. Trimming pared 2 bases from V and 4 bases from J, leaving 11 bases between. The germline gives CDR1 WNHNN, CDR2 SYGVQD (reference sequence). The V and J genes are TRBV10-1 and TRBJ1-1; D may be TRBD1 (6 bases). The sample in question was peripheral blood, obtained on day 0 of AZD1222 vaccination. The origin of this receptor is an adult in good health. The CDR3 DNA reads TGCGCCAGCAGTGAGACAGGGCCAAGCACTGAAGCTTTCTTT. It translates to CASSETGPSTEAFF.